This T cell receptor (beta chain) was found in a study of cytomegalovirus exposure and HLA in healthy donors. Researchers ran the PCR with 60 Vbeta and 13 Jbeta primers. The repertoire was sequenced with immunoSEQ multiplex PCR; TCRdb's copy has only in-frame clones and lacks some. The sample lists around 65,000 clones; about 75% were seen once. Germline CDR1 LGHNA, CDR2 YSLEER. The CDR3 is 14 amino acids. Trimming cost V 4 bases and J 9 bases, with 16 bases left between them. The V call is TRBV4-3, the J call TRBJ2-1; D may be TRBD1 or TRBD2 (5 bases each). Sequenced: PBMCs. The receptor was derived from a woman aged 30 to 39 in good health and CMV-seropositive. The CDR3 spells CASSLEGARGEQFF. The CDR3 nucleotides read TGCGCCAGCAGCCTAGAGGGTGCTAGGGGTGAGCAGTTCTTC.